Below, 17 T cell receptor beta chains from the same sample are listed, as sequenced in a study of vaccination and CD4 T cells after COVID-19 (dated by TCRdb to the early 2020s). Library prep was done by PCR. Sequenced using an Illumina iSeq 100. DNA from cultured CD4+ T cells was subjected to TCR sequencing with the Oncomine TCR Beta short-read assay at the Johns Hopkins FTIC core. The public reads were reanalyzed by TCRdb: fastp trimming at Q25, MiXCR alignment, in-frame beta chains only. Entries that share a CDR3 protein sequence are merged under the most common genes and DNA. The sample includes over 15,000 distinct CDR3 sequences, with approximately 80% observed a single time. Of the sample, approximately 17% falls within the top ten clones. These receptors lack a known antigen. In the paper's terms, the treatment or condition label means: roughly 11-day PBMC culture with coronavirus spike peptide pools or control peptides (ViraFEST assay).

The sequencing used CD4+ T cells from blood, cultured in vitro, collected after SARS-CoV-2 vaccination. Every receptor here comes from a human donor who received a COVID-19 vaccine.

CDR3 nucleotides: TGCAGTGCTACGGACAGGGCGAGCACAGATACGCAGTATTTT. Its translation is CSATDRASTDTQYF. The chain is built from TRBV20-1 and TRBJ2-3, with 8 bases matching TRBD1. Germline V gene lookup returns CDR1 DFQATT and CDR2 SNEGSKA (reference sequence). There are 14 residues in the CDR3. J lost 0 bases, V lost 4 bases, and 3 bases had no gene match.

V gene TRBV20-1 combines with J gene TRBJ2-1, with a weak D call TRBD1 (5 bases). From germline, CDR1 is DFQATT and CDR2 SNEGSKA (reference sequence). With 8 bases removed from V and 9 bases from J, the gap between germline ends came to 17 bases. This CDR3 spans 12 amino acids. CDR3 loop: CSTQGDRSEQFF. For the CDR3, the DNA is TGCAGTACGCAAGGGGATCGGAGTGAGCAGTTCTTC.

V gene TRBV29-1 combines with J gene TRBJ1-2; no reliable D call. The germline CDR1 and CDR2 sequences are SQVTM and ANQGSEA. Trimming cost V 8 bases and J 4 bases, with 11 bases left between them. The CDR3 consists of 11 residues. The CDR3 DNA reads TGCAGCCTGGGAGGATCCTATGGCTACACCTTC. This translates into CSLGGSYGYTF.

The CDR3 loop is CASSRRPENSRTDTQYF. As DNA, the CDR3 is TGTGCCAGCAGTCGAAGACCGGAGAACTCTCGCACAGATACGCAGTATTTT. The genes are TRBV6-1 and TRBJ2-3; D gene unclear. V shed 5 bases and J shed 1 base, with 19 bases lying between them. From germline, CDR1 is MNHNS and CDR2 SASEGT. The CDR3 has 17 residues.

The chain uses TRBV24-1 and TRBJ2-5, with no clear D. This CDR3 is 14 amino acids long. Trimming shortened V by 3 bases and J by 3 bases, and 10 bases separated the two germline ends. Germline values: CDR1 KGHDR, CDR2 SFDVKD. The CDR3 DNA follows: TGTGCCACCAGTGATCCGGACGGTGAAGAGACCCAGTACTTC. It translates to CATSDPDGEETQYF.

The chain links TRBV6-1 to TRBJ1-4; D may be TRBD1 (6 bases). The CDR3 sequence is 15 residues long. V shed 6 bases and J shed 3 bases, with 14 bases lying between them. Germline CDR1 is MNHNS and CDR2 is SASEGT. In nucleotides, the CDR3 is TGTGCCAGCAGCCTTAACAGGGCGGCTAATGAAAAACTGTTTTTT. This codes for CASSLNRAANEKLFF.

In its sample, this clonotype ranks as medium-sized (0.01 to 0.1%). The V gene is TRBV21-1, the J gene TRBJ1-1; the listed D gene, TRBD1, was not tested against the DNA. TRBV21-1 is designated a pseudogene. The CDR3 is 13 amino acids. CDR3 coding DNA: TGTGCCAGCAGCAAGGCAGGGGGCACTGAAGCTTTCTTT. This translates into CASSKAGGTEAFF.

V is TRBV7-6 and J is TRBJ1-3, with D possibly being TRBD1 (6 bases). V lost 5 bases and J lost 1, with 12 bases in between. CDR1 is SGHVS, CDR2 FNYEAQ, per germline. The length of the CDR3 is 15 residues. The CDR3 bases are TGTGCCAGCAGCCCCGTCAGGGGATCTGGAAACACCATATATTTT. It yields the protein CASSPVRGSGNTIYF.

This chain connects TRBV6-1 to TRBJ2-3; the D is unclear. V was cut by 2 bases and J by 3 bases, with 3 bases left in between. The germline gives CDR1 MNHNS, CDR2 SASEGT. There are 12 residues in the CDR3. This CDR3 reads CASSEWTDTQYF. The CDR3 DNA is TGTGCCAGCAGTGAATGGACAGATACGCAGTATTTT.

The chain couples TRBV7-9 to TRBJ2-5; tentative D call: TRBD2 (5 bases). The V end was cut by 5 bases, the J end by 7 bases, with 17 bases between. CDR3 length equals 14 residues. Germline V lookup: CDR1 SEHNR, CDR2 FQNEAQ (reference sequence). Here the CDR3 DNA reads TGTGCCAGCAGCCGGACGGACTGGGTGGGGACCCAGTACTTC. This sequence encodes CASSRTDWVGTQYF.

CDR3: CASSLAQGNQPQHF. Here the CDR3 DNA reads TGTGCCAGCAGCTTAGCGCAGGGCAATCAGCCCCAGCATTTT. The chain is built from TRBV7-2 and TRBJ1-5; D remains ambiguous. The CDR3 contains 14 residues. CDR1 is SGHTA, CDR2 FQGNSA, per germline. V was pared by 0 bases and J by 2 bases, with 5 bases between.

The CDR3 bases are TGTGCCAGCAGCCAAACGTCGTTTTTGGCTTTCTTT. Its translation: CASSQTSFLAFF. The chain employs TRBV7-9 and TRBJ1-1; D not resolved. V was clipped by 5 bases and J by 11 bases, with 15 bases between them. The CDR3 runs to 12 residues. CDR1 is SEHNR, CDR2 FQNEAQ, per germline (reference sequence).

The chain combines TRBV15 with TRBJ1-6; D uncertain. Germline-derived CDR1 and CDR2 are LNHNV and YYDKDF (reference sequence). Between the trimmed V and J ends, which lost 6 bases and 6 bases, there was a span of 9 bases. The CDR3 is made up of 13 amino acids. The CDR3 sequence: CATSIEGNSPLHF. The CDR3 nucleotides are TGTGCCACCAGTATCGAGGGTAATTCACCCCTCCACTTT.

V usage is TRBV6-1 and J usage is TRBJ1-2; D gene unclear. From germline, CDR1 is MNHNS and CDR2 SASEGT. V gave up 6 bases and J gave up 2 bases, with 7 bases separating them. The CDR3 sequence is 12 residues long. The CDR3 bases are TGTGCCAGCAGGGACGGCAACTATGGCTACACCTTC. This translates into CASRDGNYGYTF.

The chain joins TRBV7-9 to TRBJ2-5, with 11 bases that match TRBD2. CDR1 is SEHNR, CDR2 FQNEAQ, per germline (reference sequence). This CDR3 contains 14 residues. V dropped 7 bases and J dropped 2; count of bases not matched to a gene: 3. The CDR3 here is CASNRLAGQETQYF. In DNA form, the CDR3 reads TGTGCCAGCAACCGACTAGCGGGGCAAGAGACCCAGTACTTC.

This chain uses TRBV15 with TRBJ1-6; D ambiguous. Trimming pared 0 bases from V and 5 bases from J, leaving 8 bases between. Germline V gene lookup returns CDR1 LNHNV and CDR2 YYDKDF (reference sequence). The CDR3 extends over 15 amino acids. The CDR3, as DNA: TGTGCCACCAGCAGAGATCTACTCAATAATTCACCCCTCCACTTT. It is translated as CATSRDLLNNSPLHF.

This clonotype was recorded a few times. The chain is built from TRBV9 and TRBJ1-6, with TRBD1 matching 8 bases. V gave up 0 bases and J gave up 5 bases; unmatched junction bases: 4. CDR3 length: 16 residues. The V gene's germline CDR1 is SGDLS and CDR2 YYNGEE. The CDR3 loop is CASSVGQGANNSPLHF. CDR3 coding DNA: TGTGCCAGCAGCGTAGGTCAGGGGGCGAATAATTCACCCCTCCACTTT. The full variable domain, its missing parts supplied by reference TRBV9 and TRBJ1-6, is DSGVTQTPKHLITATGQRVTLRCSPRSGDLSVYWYQQSLDQGLQFLIQYYNGEERAKGNILERFSAQQFPDLHSELNLSSLELGDSALYFCASSVGQGANNSPLHFGNGTRLTVT.